Following are 8 T cell receptor beta chains from one sample sequenced in a study of Ad26.COV2.S vaccination and SARS-CoV-2 variants. Treatment meaning: about 20 received Ad26.COV2.S at low or high dose, single or two shots; several received placebo; per-sample allocation not given. Following the first vaccine or placebo injection, samples were taken on day 63. Sequenced by immunoSEQ multiplex PCR; TCRdb stores in-frame clones only, minus some. Of about 480,000 clones in the sample, around 88% were seen once. This specimen was peripheral blood, taken in a trial of Ad26.COV2.S vaccine versus placebo. The origin of the receptors is a person between 18 and 65 years old who received the Ad26.COV2.S COVID-19 vaccine or a placebo.

The chain links TRBV13 to TRBJ1-3; 9 positions match TRBD1. Germline lookup yields CDR1 PRHDT and CDR2 FYEKMQ (reference sequence). Trimming removed 2 bases from V and 0 bases from J; junction bases left unmatched: 5. This CDR3 contains 17 residues. The CDR3 reads CASSLRQGVASGNTIYF. CDR3 sequence (DNA): TGTGCCAGCAGCTTAAGACAGGGGGTCGCCTCTGGAAACACCATATATTTT.

The chain recombines TRBV11-3 with TRBJ2-7; D call uncertain. Germline V lookup: CDR1 SGHNT, CDR2 YENEEA. V lost 0 bases to trimming and J lost 6 bases, with 9 bases between them. This CDR3 has 13 residues. The DNA for the CDR3 is TGTGCCAGCAGCTTAGATCTCGGCGGCGAGCAGTACTTC. This sequence encodes CASSLDLGGEQYF.

The chain joins TRBV4-2 to TRBJ2-3, with D perhaps TRBD2 (6 bases). From germline, CDR1 is LGHNA and CDR2 YNFKEQ. The CDR3 runs 14 residues. With 4 bases removed from V and 0 bases from J, the gap between germline ends came to 8 bases. CDR3 sequence (DNA): TGTGCCAGCAGCCCAAGCGGGAGCACAGATACGCAGTATTTT. It encodes CASSPSGSTDTQYF.

V usage is TRBV25-1 and J usage is TRBJ1-3, with 8 nucleotides matching TRBD1. Germline values: CDR1 MGHDK, CDR2 SYGVNS. V lost 4 bases to trimming and J lost 0 bases; unmatched junction nucleotides: 11. The CDR3 is 18 residues long. In DNA, the CDR3 is TGTGCCAGCAGTGCCGGGACAGGCGACTATATCTCTGGAAACACCATATATTTT. This codes for CASSAGTGDYISGNTIYF. Looking up the rest from reference TRBV25-1 and TRBJ1-3 gives the full variable domain: EADIYQTPRYLVIGTGKKITLECSQTMGHDKMYWYQQDPGMELHLIHYSYGVNSTEKGDLSSESTVSRIRTEHFPLTLESARPSHTSQYLCASSAGTGDYISGNTIYFGEGSWLTVV.

This clone showed up just once. The chain joins TRBV6-1 to TRBJ2-1; D gene unclear. This CDR3 contains 11 residues. Germline V gives CDR1 MNHNS, CDR2 SASEGT. Trimming shortened V by 3 bases and J by 10 bases, and 7 bases separated the two germline ends. In DNA form, the CDR3 reads TGTGCCAGCAGTGATGTCGGGGAGCAGTTCTTC. This translates into CASSDVGEQFF.

This chain joins TRBV3-1 (or the pseudogene TRBV3-2) and TRBJ1-1; no definite D call. The V end was cut by 1 base, the J end by 4 bases, with 7 bases between. CDR1 LGHDT and CDR2 YNNKEL come from the germline V gene (reference sequence). The CDR3 length is 13 residues. CDR3 region: CASSQVRFTEAFF. In DNA form, the CDR3 reads TGTGCCAGCAGCCAAGTTAGGTTCACTGAAGCTTTCTTT.

The V call is TRBV30, the J call TRBJ1-1, with 9 positions matching TRBD1. CDR1 is GTSNPN, CDR2 SVGIG, per germline (reference sequence). The ends lost 0 bases at V and 5 bases at J; junction bases unmatched: 7. This CDR3 is 15 amino acids long. The CDR3 bases are TGTGCCTGGAGTGTACGGGGGACAGGGCGGACTGAAGCTTTCTTT. Amino acid sequence: CAWSVRGTGRTEAFF.

This chain joins TRBV9 and TRBJ2-3, with TRBD2 identical over 13 bases. The CDR3 contains 18 residues. V gave up 5 bases and J gave up 4 bases; unmatched junction bases: 13. Germline loops: CDR1 SGDLS, CDR2 YYNGEE. The CDR3 DNA is TGTGCCAGCAGTAAGGGACTAGCGGGACCCCGTCGATCAGATACGCAGTATTTT. It codes for CASSKGLAGPRRSDTQYF.